This T cell receptor beta chain was recorded in a study of blood T cell repertoires in COVID-19. Study as a whole: The origin of the acute and convalescent COVID-19 samples was the United States, Italy and Spain. PBMCs, B-cell-depleted T cells, or T cells provided the cDNA or gDNA that made up the material.

In the original workflow: Amplification with reference gene primers provided the estimates of nucleated cell counts. The assay was immunoSEQ multiplex PCR, and TCRdb's table has in-frame clones only and misses some. That table is the source of V, J and clone size, and D and trimming were worked out from the DNA. The sample has some 340,000 clones; approximately 89% are singletons. Trimming cost V 3 bases and J 2 bases; bases outside gene matches: 10. Germline loops: CDR1 KGHDR, CDR2 SFDVKD. This CDR3 is built from 18 residues. Donors in Cohort 3 counted as recovered after two negative PCRs, clearance, or symptom resolution.

The sequence derives from a woman under 40 who had recovered from COVID-19. The sample consisted of PBMCs or T cells enriched from blood (not recorded which). The V gene is TRBV24-1, the J gene TRBJ2-1; 9 bases line up with TRBD1. The CDR3 spells CATSDVLTGGPTYNEQFF. CDR3 nucleotides: TGTGCCACCAGTGATGTACTCACAGGGGGCCCCACCTACAATGAGCAGTTCTTC.